The clone carrying this TCR beta chain came up a few times. Its antigen remains unidentified. The sample belongs to a study of early T cells in non-severe SARS-CoV-2 infection. Study-wide context: Sequenced bulk RNA came from whole blood that was unsorted, and chains were unpaired.

This CDR3 spans 14 amino acids. The germline V and J ends were trimmed by 3 bases and 3 bases, with 12 bases remaining between them. Germline V gene sequence: CDR1 MDHEN, CDR2 SYDVKM. TCRdb reprocessed the 5' RACE reads with MiXCR, giving one entry per CDR3 protein. This table holds about 80,000 distinct CDR3 sequences, about 5% found once. Notes on the study in general: VDJdb matching skewed toward anti-spike CD8 responses, missing private and CD4 specificities.

Sequenced here: whole blood, sampled at baseline. The TCR comes from an adult who was a healthcare worker with PCR-confirmed SARS-CoV-2 infection or an uninfected control (not recorded which). V is TRBV28 and J is TRBJ2-7, with D possibly matching TRBD2 (5 bases). In DNA form, the CDR3 reads TGTGCCAGCAGTTTTCGGGGTGGGGTCTACGAGCAGTACTTC. Encoded protein: CASSFRGGVYEQYF.